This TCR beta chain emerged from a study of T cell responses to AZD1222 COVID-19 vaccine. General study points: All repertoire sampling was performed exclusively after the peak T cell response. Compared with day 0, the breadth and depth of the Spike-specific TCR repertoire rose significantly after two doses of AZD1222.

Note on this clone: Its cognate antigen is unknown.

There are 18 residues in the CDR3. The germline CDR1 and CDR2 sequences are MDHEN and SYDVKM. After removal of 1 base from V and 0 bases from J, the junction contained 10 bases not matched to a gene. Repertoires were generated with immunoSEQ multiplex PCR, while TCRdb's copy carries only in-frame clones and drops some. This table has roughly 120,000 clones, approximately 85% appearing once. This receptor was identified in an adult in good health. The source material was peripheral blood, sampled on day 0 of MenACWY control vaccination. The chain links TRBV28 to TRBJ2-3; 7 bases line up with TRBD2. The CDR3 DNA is TGTGCCAGCAGTTTATTTTCACTAGCGCGCCCTAGCACAGATACGCAGTATTTT. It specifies CASSLFSLARPSTDTQYF.